Below are 31 T cell receptor beta chains sequenced from a single sample in a study of STAT5B mutations in CD4+ large granular lymphocyte leukemia. TCRdb's copy holds only in-frame clones and misses some; the assay was immunoSEQ multiplex PCR. The sample contains 21,000 or so clones, roughly three quarters of which appear only once. Source material: CD4+ T cells from blood buffy coats. The source is a human donor in good health.

This chain connects TRBV11-3 to TRBJ1-1; D ambiguous. Germline V gives CDR1 SGHNT, CDR2 YENEEA. The CDR3 spans 13 residues. Trimming shortened V by 5 bases and J by 3 bases, and 10 bases separated the two germline ends. The CDR3 DNA is TGTGCCAGCAGCAGTCAGGCTGACACTGAAGCTTTCTTT. Its translation: CASSSQADTEAFF.

This clone was recorded only once. The V call is TRBV10-3, the J call TRBJ2-7, with D perhaps matching TRBD1 (5 bases). The CDR3 spans 14 residues. Germline CDR1 is ENHRY and CDR2 is SYGVKD. Trimming removed 3 bases from V and 1 base from J, with 10 bases in between. Here the CDR3 DNA reads TGTGCCATCAGTGACAGGGCGGATTCCTACGAGCAGTACTTC. This gives the protein CAISDRADSYEQYF.

This chain connects TRBV7-8 to TRBJ2-1; TRBD2 matches 11 bases. The CDR3 consists of 16 residues. CDR1 SGHVS and CDR2 FQNEAQ come from the germline V gene. V lost 5 bases to trimming and J lost 6 bases; unmatched junction nucleotides: 9. In DNA form, the CDR3 reads TGTGCCAGCAGCCCGAGGAGTAGCGGGAGGGCCAATGAGCAGTTCTTC. As protein: CASSPRSSGRANEQFF.

This clone was seen only once. The V call is TRBV7-2, the J call TRBJ2-3, with 8 bases identical to TRBD2. V lost 5 bases, J lost 4 bases, and 5 bases stayed unmatched. Germline V gene lookup returns CDR1 SGHTA and CDR2 FQGNSA. The CDR3 extends over 14 amino acids. This chain's CDR3 is CASSPRAGADTQYF. The CDR3 DNA is TGTGCCAGCAGCCCCAGAGCGGGAGCAGATACGCAGTATTTT.

The chain carries TRBV2 and TRBJ2-5; D unresolved. The J call is uncertain, as TRBJ2-7 better fits the DNA end. CDR3 length equals 15 residues. Germline CDR1 and CDR2: SNHLY and FYNNEI. For the CDR3, the DNA is TGTGCCAGCAGAGTAGAACAGACAAGGCACCACGAGCAGTACTTC. Its translation is CASRVEQTRHHEQYF.

The chain links TRBV6-1 to TRBJ1-2, with D tentatively TRBD1 (5 bases). The CDR3 has 13 residues. With 5 bases removed from V and 2 bases from J, the gap between germline ends came to 9 bases. CDR1 is MNHNS, CDR2 SASEGT, per germline. The CDR3 protein is CASSLDRNYGYTF. For the CDR3, the DNA is TGTGCCAGCAGTTTAGACAGAAACTATGGCTACACCTTC.

This sequence joins TRBV19 and TRBJ2-3; 8 bases align to TRBD2. The CDR3 has 14 residues. With 5 bases clipped from V and 6 bases from J, the junction kept 7 bases outside the gene matches. The germline V gene has CDR1 LNHDA and CDR2 SQIVND (reference sequence). CDR3 residues: CASSAGGSVDTQYF. In nucleotides, the CDR3 is TGTGCCAGTAGTGCGGGGGGCTCAGTGGATACGCAGTATTTT.

This clone occurred a few times. The chain employs TRBV10-3 and TRBJ1-1, with unresolved D. This CDR3 region has 12 residues. V was trimmed by 3 bases and J by 11 bases, leaving 13 bases between them. Germline V gene sequence: CDR1 ENHRY, CDR2 SYGVKD. CDR3 coding DNA: TGTGCCATCAGTGAAAACGAGGGTTGGGCTTTCTTT. Its protein is CAISENEGWAFF.

V is TRBV5-1 and J is TRBJ1-2; D gene ambiguous. Trimming took off 2 bases at V and 8 bases at J, with 13 bases between the two ends. CDR1 and CDR2 (germline): SGHRS, YFSETQ. CDR3 size: 13 residues. The CDR3 is CASSFGSTEGYTF. The CDR3, as DNA: TGCGCCAGCAGCTTCGGGTCTACTGAGGGCTACACCTTC.

The chain couples TRBV7-2 to TRBJ2-2, with a weak D call TRBD2 (6 bases). Trimming cost V 3 bases and J 1 base, with 9 bases left between them. The CDR3 covers 15 residues. Per the germline V gene, CDR1 is SGHTA and CDR2 is FQGNSA. CDR3 region: CASSFSSENTGELFF. In nucleotides, the CDR3 is TGTGCCAGCAGCTTCTCTAGCGAGAACACCGGGGAGCTGTTTTTT.

The V and J genes are TRBV7-8 and TRBJ2-7; no firm D call. This CDR3 is 13 amino acids long. CDR1 SGHVS and CDR2 FQNEAQ come from the germline V gene. Trimming cost V 5 bases and J 8 bases, with 16 bases left between them. Written as DNA, the CDR3 is TGTGCCAGCAGCCCATCACAGCTGGCCAAGCAGTACTTC. Its translation is CASSPSQLAKQYF.

The V and J genes are TRBV7-9 and TRBJ2-7; the match to TRBD2 covers 11 bases. The CDR3 length is 15 residues. V shed 4 bases, J shed 0 bases, and the junction held 2 bases outside the gene matches. Germline CDR1 SEHNR, CDR2 FQNEAQ (reference sequence). The CDR3 loop reads CASSSTSGSSYEQYF. The DNA of the CDR3 is TGTGCCAGCAGCTCTACTAGCGGGAGCTCCTACGAGCAGTACTTC.

This clone was seen a single time. The V and J genes are TRBV2 and TRBJ2-3, with 8 nucleotides matching TRBD1. The CDR3 is 13 amino acids. The V gene end was trimmed by 5 bases and the J gene end by 5 bases; junction bases not matched to a gene: 3. Germline CDR1 and CDR2: SNHLY and FYNNEI. The DNA for the CDR3 is TGTGCCAGCAGTATACAGGGGGGAGATACGCAGTATTTT. Protein sequence: CASSIQGGDTQYF.

The rearrangement joins TRBV2 to TRBJ2-2; 12 bases agree with TRBD2. The CDR3 is made up of 14 amino acids. Unmatched junction bases numbered 2, after V lost 8 bases and J lost 4 bases. Germline V gives CDR1 SNHLY, CDR2 FYNNEI. CDR3 DNA sequence: TGTGCCAGCGGACTAGCGGGACCCACCGGGGAGCTGTTTTTT. Encoded protein: CASGLAGPTGELFF.

This rearrangement joins TRBV30 to TRBJ2-7, with 7 positions matching TRBD2. The J segment lost 2 bases and the V segment lost 0 bases, leaving 7 bases of the junction unmatched. This CDR3 spans 15 amino acids. CDR1 GTSNPN and CDR2 SVGIG come from the germline V gene (reference sequence). The CDR3 region is CAWSVKGRATYEQYF. DNA of the CDR3: TGTGCCTGGAGTGTAAAGGGGAGGGCAACCTACGAGCAGTACTTC. Complete variable domain (other parts from reference TRBV30 and TRBJ2-7): SQTIHQWPATLVQPVGSPLSLECTVEGTSNPNLYWYRQAAGRGLQLLFYSVGIGQISSEVPQNLSASRPQDRQFILSSKKLLLSDSGFYLCAWSVKGRATYEQYFGPGTRLTVT.

The rearrangement links TRBV7-8 to TRBJ2-5; D gene uncertain. This CDR3 region has 11 residues. Germline CDR1 and CDR2: SGHVS and FQNEAQ. Trimming pared 3 bases from V and 11 bases from J, leaving 10 bases between. The CDR3 DNA reads TGTGCCAGCAGCTTGGTCGATGAGCAGTACTTC. Translating it yields CASSLVDEQYF.

The V call is TRBV5-6, the J call TRBJ2-1; weak D call: TRBD1 (5 bases). V was pared by 6 bases and J by 3 bases, with 16 bases between. The CDR3 is 15 residues long. Germline assignment: CDR1 SGHDT and CDR2 YYEEEE. CDR3 residues: CASNWGRTIYNEQFF. CDR3 in DNA: TGTGCCAGCAACTGGGGTAGGACAATCTACAATGAGCAGTTCTTC.

This rearrangement joins TRBV13 to TRBJ2-1, with TRBD1 identical over 7 bases. Germline CDR1 reads PRHDT; CDR2 reads FYEKMQ (reference sequence). Trimming took 0 bases from V and 9 from J; bases not matched to a gene: 14. The CDR3 loop spans 17 amino acids. CDR3 in DNA: TGTGCCAGCAGCTTAGGCTCGGGCAGGGGGTTTTCGGGTGAGCAGTTCTTC. Its translation: CASSLGSGRGFSGEQFF.

The chain carries TRBV5-1 and TRBJ2-7, with 11 bases identical to TRBD1. J lost 4 bases, V lost 4 bases, and 7 bases had no gene match. The germline gives CDR1 SGHRS, CDR2 YFSETQ. The CDR3 contains 15 residues. The CDR3 loop is CASSLGTGGEYEQYF. In DNA, the CDR3 is TGCGCCAGCAGCCTGGGGACAGGGGGGGAGTACGAGCAGTACTTC.

The chain uses TRBV7-2 and TRBJ2-1; D ambiguous. Looked up from germline, CDR1 is SGHTA and CDR2 is FQGNSA. CDR3 size: 12 residues. Trimming took off 2 bases at V and 10 bases at J, with 9 bases between the two ends. The CDR3 region is CASSLNAREQFF. CDR3 bases: TGTGCCAGCAGCTTAAATGCCAGAGAGCAGTTCTTC.

The V and J genes are TRBV11-2 and TRBJ2-2; 7 nucleotides match TRBD1. The V gene end was trimmed by 5 bases and the J gene end by 3 bases; junction bases not matched to a gene: 6. CDR1 is SGHAT, CDR2 FQNNGV, per germline. The CDR3 extends over 15 amino acids. The CDR3 coding sequence is TGTGCCAGCAGCCCAACAACAGGGGACACCGGGGAGCTGTTTTTT. The encoded protein is CASSPTTGDTGELFF.

This clone showed up just a few times. The CDR3 DNA follows: TGTGCCAGCAGTTTACAGGAAAAACTGTTTTTT. Residues: CASSLQEKLFF. The chain joins TRBV28 to TRBJ1-4; D gene unclear. CDR3 length: 11 residues. The ends were cut back, 2 bases at V and 8 bases at J, with 3 bases in the middle. CDR1 is MDHEN and CDR2 is SYDVKM in the germline V gene.

The chain links TRBV5-5 to TRBJ2-2, with 10 bases identical to TRBD2. This CDR3 has 17 residues. The V gene end was trimmed by 0 bases and the J gene end by 2 bases; junction bases not matched to a gene: 4. Germline V CDR1 and CDR2: SGHKS, YYEKEE (reference sequence). The CDR3 DNA reads as TGTGCCAGCAGCTTGGCTGGACTAGCGGCAAACACCGGGGAGCTGTTTTTT. Protein product: CASSLAGLAANTGELFF.

The chain uses TRBV5-4 and TRBJ2-5; possible D gene TRBD2, 6 bases. This CDR3 has 13 residues. CDR1 SGHNT and CDR2 YYREEE come from the germline V gene (reference sequence). Trimming took off 4 bases at V and 5 bases at J, with 12 bases between the two ends. CDR3 protein: CASSGDLWETQYF. The CDR3 region has the DNA TGTGCCAGCAGCGGGGACTTGTGGGAGACCCAGTACTTC.

The chain employs TRBV5-1 and TRBJ2-3, with a tentative D call TRBD2 (6 bases). The CDR3 runs to 14 residues. Germline V gene data show CDR1 as SGHRS and CDR2 as YFSETQ. V was clipped by 0 bases and J by 3 bases, with 8 bases between them. As DNA, the CDR3 is TGCGCCAGCAGCTTGGACGCGGGAACAGATACGCAGTATTTT. This encodes CASSLDAGTDTQYF.

This clone was seen only once. CDR3 amino acids: CASSQDRADTGELFF. CDR3 nucleotides: TGCGCCAGCAGCCAAGATCGGGCCGACACCGGGGAGCTGTTTTTT. The V and J genes are TRBV4-1 and TRBJ2-2; no definite D call. V lost 0 bases, J lost 3 bases, and 8 bases lay in between. CDR1 and CDR2 (germline): MGHRA, YSYEKL. This CDR3 contains 15 residues.

The chain recombines TRBV5-4 with TRBJ2-1; D is unresolved. Trimming removed 5 bases at V and 5 bases at J, with 14 bases between. The CDR3 runs to 14 residues. CDR1 and CDR2 from the germline V gene are SGHNT and YYREEE (reference sequence). The CDR3 is CASRPSSTNNEQFF. CDR3 coding DNA: TGTGCCAGCAGGCCAAGCAGCACAAACAATGAGCAGTTCTTC.

The chain employs TRBV11-3 and TRBJ2-3; 12 nucleotides line up with TRBD2. Per germline, CDR1 SGHNT and CDR2 YENEEA. V was clipped by 6 bases and J by 2 bases; unmatched bases: 3. The CDR3 is made up of 15 amino acids. CDR3 nucleotide sequence: TGTGCCAGCAGTCCTAGCGGGAGGGACACAGATACGCAGTATTTT. Translated, it gives CASSPSGRDTDTQYF.

V is TRBV10-3 and J is TRBJ2-7; the match to TRBD1 covers 8 bases. Germline assignment: CDR1 ENHRY and CDR2 SYGVKD. The CDR3 contains 15 residues. V shed 4 bases and J 1 base; nucleotides not matched to a gene: 6. The CDR3 DNA follows: TGTGCCATCAGTGTGACAGGGGAGATGTCCTACGAGCAGTACTTC. This gives the protein CAISVTGEMSYEQYF.

This clone was found once. The J gene is TRBJ2-1, the V gene TRBV11-2; possibly TRBD2 for D (5 bases). The germline V and J ends were trimmed by 1 base and 0 bases, with 10 bases remaining between them. Per the germline V gene, CDR1 is SGHAT and CDR2 is FQNNGV. This CDR3 has 16 amino acids. The CDR3 DNA reads TGTGCCAGCAGCTTAGGTAGTGGGAGCTCCTACAATGAGCAGTTCTTC. This translates into CASSLGSGSSYNEQFF.

The chain couples TRBV28 to TRBJ1-5, with TRBD1 matching 9 bases. The CDR3 is 20 amino acids. Trimming removed 3 bases from V and 0 bases from J; junction bases left unmatched: 15. The germline V gene encodes CDR1 MDHEN and CDR2 SYDVKM. As DNA, the CDR3 is TGTGCCAGCAGTTTCCGGGCCCGGACAGGGGTGATGAGTAGCAATCAGCCCCAGCATTTT. Its translation: CASSFRARTGVMSSNQPQHF.